This record looks at one TCR beta chain sequence and its context. This sample was included in a study of T cells after yellow fever vaccination. The germline V and J ends were trimmed by 0 bases and 4 bases, with 12 bases remaining between them. Germline V gives CDR1 MNHNS, CDR2 SASEGT. The CDR3 extends over 15 amino acids. TCRdb recomputed calls from the 5' RACE reads with MiXCR, one row per CDR3 protein. The sample lists around 350,000 distinct CDR3 sequences, 6% to 8% occurring once. The input for sequencing was PBMCs, taken 5 days after the yellow fever booster vaccination. The receptor was derived from a man aged 30 to 45 who received the YFV17D yellow fever vaccine. The chain employs TRBV6-1 and TRBJ1-2; D remains ambiguous. CDR3 nucleotides: TGTGCCAGCAGTGAAGCGCTTGGCAGAGCCTATGGCTACACCTTC. This encodes CASSEALGRAYGYTF.